One and the same sample provided the 18 T cell receptor beta chains below, sequenced in a study of OX40 agonist ivuxolimab in advanced cancers. TCRdb keeps only in-frame clones here, not all; method: immunoSEQ multiplex PCR. This sample yields about 20,000 clones, of which 83% are seen a single time; about 20% belongs to the top ten. The specimen comprised CD4+ or CD8+ T cells sorted from blood, sampled in a trial of the OX40 agonist ivuxolimab. The source is an adult with an advanced solid tumor such as melanoma, head and neck, liver or kidney cancer.

The CDR3 sequence is CASSVRDKAFF. DNA of the CDR3: TGTGCCAGCAGCGTCCGGGACAAAGCTTTCTTT. V gene TRBV4-2 combines with J gene TRBJ1-1; tentatively, D is TRBD1 (6 bases). Trimming pared 5 bases from V and 9 bases from J, leaving 10 bases between. Germline-derived CDR1 and CDR2 are LGHNA and YNFKEQ. The CDR3 has 11 amino acids.

Within the sample, this clone is medium-sized. This chain joins TRBV9 and TRBJ2-2; 7 bases map to TRBD1. Germline assignment: CDR1 SGDLS and CDR2 YYNGEE. With V trimmed by 3 bases and J by 2 bases, 7 bases remained unmatched. The length of the CDR3 is 16 residues. CDR3 coding DNA: TGTGCCAGCAGCGCCCCCGGGACAGTCAACACCGGGGAGCTGTTTTTT. Its protein product is CASSAPGTVNTGELFF.

The V gene is TRBV30, the J gene TRBJ1-4, with 11 nucleotides matching TRBD1. V trimming: 2 bases; J trimming: 8 bases; junction bases outside the gene matches: 4. The CDR3 spans 14 residues. CDR1 is GTSNPN, CDR2 SVGIG, per germline (reference sequence). CDR3 coding DNA: TGTGCCTGGAGTCCGGGACAGGGGGGGGAAAAACTGTTTTTT. Its translation: CAWSPGQGGEKLFF.

The rearrangement links TRBV25-1 to TRBJ2-1, with D perhaps assigned TRBD1 or TRBD2 (5 bases each). The CDR3 is made up of 14 amino acids. V lost 3 bases and J lost 5, with 11 bases in between. Germline CDR1 reads MGHDK; CDR2 reads SYGVNS. The CDR3, as DNA: TGTGCCAGCAGTGAGACTCGGGGACACAATGAGCAGTTCTTC. Its translation is CASSETRGHNEQFF.

The chain employs TRBV7-7 and TRBJ2-5, with 8 positions matching TRBD1. Germline V gives CDR1 SSHAT, CDR2 FNYEAQ (reference sequence). The CDR3 totals 15 residues. After removal of 5 bases from V and 5 bases from J, the junction contained 10 bases not matched to a gene. CDR3 amino acids: CASSTRQGIVETQYF. CDR3 bases: TGTGCCAGCAGCACCCGACAGGGGATCGTGGAGACCCAGTACTTC.

V gene TRBV27 combines with J gene TRBJ2-1, with TRBD1 matching 9 bases. CDR1 is MNHEY, CDR2 SMNVEV, per germline (reference sequence). V lost 6 bases and J lost 7; bases outside the gene matches: 16. The CDR3 runs 17 residues. CDR3 sequence (DNA): TGTGCCAGCAGATCAAATGTAGGAACAGGGGGCGTGAATGAGCAGTTCTTC. It encodes CASRSNVGTGGVNEQFF.

V usage is TRBV7-9 and J usage is TRBJ2-1; no firm D call. V gave up 8 bases and J gave up 1 base, with 15 bases separating them. The CDR3 totals 15 residues. From germline, CDR1 is SEHNR and CDR2 FQNEAQ (reference sequence). CDR3 in DNA: TGTGCCAGCGGCCCAGGTGCCATATCCTACAATGAGCAGTTCTTC. It codes for CASGPGAISYNEQFF.

The chain recombines TRBV19 with TRBJ2-1; 7 nucleotides line up with TRBD2. Germline assignment: CDR1 LNHDA and CDR2 SQIVND (reference sequence). This CDR3 spans 15 amino acids. With V trimmed by 5 bases and J by 4 bases, 8 bases remained unmatched. The CDR3 region has the DNA TGTGCCAGTAGTTCGGGACTAACGGTTTACAATGAGCAGTTCTTC. Encoded protein: CASSSGLTVYNEQFF.

V is TRBV9 and J is TRBJ1-2, with D perhaps matching TRBD1 (5 bases). Looked up from germline, CDR1 is SGDLS and CDR2 is YYNGEE. Trimming cost V 3 bases and J 3 bases, with 9 bases left between them. CDR3 size: 13 residues. In DNA form, the CDR3 reads TGTGCCAGCAGCGCAGGACACGACTATGGCTACACCTTC. It yields the protein CASSAGHDYGYTF.

This sequence joins TRBV4-1 and TRBJ1-2, with 7 bases lining up with TRBD1. In germline, CDR1 is MGHRA, CDR2 YSYEKL. CDR3 length: 15 residues. Losses at the gene ends were 1 base for V and 6 bases for J; bases not matched to a gene: 8. The CDR3 nucleotides are TGCGCCAGCAGCCAAGCCCGGACAGGATTGGATGGCTACACCTTC. Translated: CASSQARTGLDGYTF.

The rearrangement links TRBV11-2 to TRBJ2-2; 8 bases map to TRBD1. V was clipped by 5 bases and J by 7 bases; unmatched bases: 12. Germline CDR1 reads SGHAT; CDR2 reads FQNNGV. The CDR3 is 16 amino acids. The DNA of the CDR3 is TGTGCCAGCAGCCCAACCCAGGGGGCGCAAATCGGGGAGCTGTTTTTT. Translation: CASSPTQGAQIGELFF. Complete variable domain (other parts from reference TRBV11-2 and TRBJ2-2): EAGVAQSPRYKIIEKRQSVAFWCNPISGHATLYWYQQILGQGPKLLIQFQNNGVVDDSQLPKDRFSAERLKGVDSTLKIQPAKLEDSAVYLCASSPTQGAQIGELFFGEGSRLTVL.

V gene TRBV18 combines with J gene TRBJ2-7; D tentatively reads TRBD1 or TRBD2 (6 bases each). CDR3 size: 14 residues. V was trimmed by 5 bases and J by 2 bases, leaving 13 bases between them. Germline V gives CDR1 KGHSH, CDR2 LQKENI. In DNA, the CDR3 is TGTGCCAGCTCAGAGGGGGGTAGAACCTACGAGCAGTACTTC. Translation gives CASSEGGRTYEQYF.

The gene calls are TRBV10-2 and TRBJ2-4, with D possibly being TRBD2 (6 bases). The V and J ends lost 3 bases and 8 bases respectively, with 17 bases between them. The CDR3 length is 15 residues. Germline V gene data show CDR1 as WSHSY and CDR2 as SAAADI. The CDR3 protein is CASSELREFGDIQYF. The CDR3 DNA is TGCGCCAGCAGTGAACTGCGGGAATTTGGTGACATTCAGTACTTC.

The V and J genes are TRBV5-4 and TRBJ2-6; TRBD1 matches 7 bases. From germline, CDR1 is SGHNT and CDR2 YYREEE (reference sequence). V shed 4 bases and J 1 base; nucleotides not matched to a gene: 8. CDR3 size: 17 residues. CDR3 region: CASSTRDSSSGANVLTF. CDR3 DNA: TGTGCCAGCAGCACCCGGGACAGCTCGTCTGGGGCCAACGTCCTGACTTTC.

The chain links TRBV7-2 to TRBJ2-1; a weak D match, TRBD2 (6 bases). Trimming took 3 bases from V and 4 from J, leaving 16 bases between them. Germline CDR1 and CDR2: SGHTA and FQGNSA. There are 16 residues in the CDR3. The CDR3 bases are TGTGCCAGCAGCTTGAACCCGGGACTCCAATACAATGAGCAGTTCTTC. This encodes CASSLNPGLQYNEQFF.

The chain combines TRBV11-2 with TRBJ1-2, with 9 positions matching TRBD1. V lost 1 base to trimming and J lost 6 bases; unmatched junction nucleotides: 3. CDR1 and CDR2 (germline): SGHAT, FQNNGV. CDR3 size: 14 residues. The chain's CDR3 is CASSLGQGEHGYTF. The CDR3 DNA reads as TGTGCCAGCAGCTTAGGACAGGGGGAGCATGGCTACACCTTC.

V is TRBV7-2 and J is TRBJ2-1, with D hard to call. This CDR3 is built from 13 residues. V lost 2 bases and J 1 base, leaving 3 bases between the germline ends. Germline-derived CDR1 and CDR2 are SGHTA and FQGNSA. CDR3 sequence (DNA): TGTGCCAGCAGCTTAAGTTCCTACAATGAGCAGTTCTTC. Its translation: CASSLSSYNEQFF.

This clone was seen once. CDR3: CASSLHRGGYGYTF. For the CDR3, the DNA is TGTGCCAGCAGCTTACACAGGGGCGGCTATGGCTACACCTTC. The rearrangement joins TRBV11-3 to TRBJ1-2; TRBD1 matches 7 bases. Germline trimming cut 2 bases from V and 4 bases from J; bases unmatched to any gene: 4. Germline CDR1 reads SGHNT; CDR2 reads YENEEA. CDR3 length: 14 amino acids. The full variable domain, completed using reference TRBV11-3 and TRBJ1-2, is EAGVVQSPRYKIIEKKQPVAFWCNPISGHNTLYWYLQNLGQGPELLIRYENEEAVDDSQLPKDRFSAERLKGVDSTLKIQPAELGDSAVYLCASSLHRGGYGYTFGSGTRLTVV.